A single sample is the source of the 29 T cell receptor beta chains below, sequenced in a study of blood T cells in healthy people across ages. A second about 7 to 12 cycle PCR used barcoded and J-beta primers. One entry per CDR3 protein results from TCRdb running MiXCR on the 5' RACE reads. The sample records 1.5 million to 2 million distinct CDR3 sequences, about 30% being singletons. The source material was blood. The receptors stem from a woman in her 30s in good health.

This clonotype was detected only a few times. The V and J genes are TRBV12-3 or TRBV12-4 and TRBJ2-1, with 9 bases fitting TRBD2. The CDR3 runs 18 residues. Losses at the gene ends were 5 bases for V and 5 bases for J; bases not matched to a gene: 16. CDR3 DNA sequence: TGTGCCAGCAGTCAAAGAATGGTGGAGAGCGGGGGGAACAATGAGCAGTTCTTC. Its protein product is CASSQRMVESGGNNEQFF.

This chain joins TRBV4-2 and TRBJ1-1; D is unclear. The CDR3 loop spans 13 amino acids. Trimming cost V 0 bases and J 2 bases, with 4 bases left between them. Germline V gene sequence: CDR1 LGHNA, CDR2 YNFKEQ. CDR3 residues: CASSQEPNTEAFF. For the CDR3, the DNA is TGTGCCAGCAGCCAAGAGCCTAACACTGAAGCTTTCTTT.

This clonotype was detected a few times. The CDR3 sequence is CASSLALTYEQYF. DNA for the CDR3: TGCGCCAGCAGCTTGGCGCTCACCTACGAGCAGTACTTC. V usage is TRBV5-1 and J usage is TRBJ2-7, with D unresolved. Trimming removed 0 bases at V and 2 bases at J, with 6 bases between. The CDR3 extends over 13 amino acids. Looked up from germline, CDR1 is SGHRS and CDR2 is YFSETQ.

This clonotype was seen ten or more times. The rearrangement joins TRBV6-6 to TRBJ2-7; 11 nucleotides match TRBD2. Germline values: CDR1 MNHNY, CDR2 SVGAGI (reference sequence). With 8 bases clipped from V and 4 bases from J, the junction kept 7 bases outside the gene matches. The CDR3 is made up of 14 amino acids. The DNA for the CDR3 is TGTGCCAGCTCAAGGGGACTAGCGGAATACGAGCAGTACTTC. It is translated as CASSRGLAEYEQYF.

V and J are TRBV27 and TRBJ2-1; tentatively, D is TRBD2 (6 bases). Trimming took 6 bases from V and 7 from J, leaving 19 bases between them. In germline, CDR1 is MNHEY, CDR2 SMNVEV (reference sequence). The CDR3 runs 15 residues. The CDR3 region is CASRGMAGRGNEQFF. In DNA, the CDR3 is TGTGCCAGCAGGGGGATGGCGGGGCGTGGGAATGAGCAGTTCTTC.

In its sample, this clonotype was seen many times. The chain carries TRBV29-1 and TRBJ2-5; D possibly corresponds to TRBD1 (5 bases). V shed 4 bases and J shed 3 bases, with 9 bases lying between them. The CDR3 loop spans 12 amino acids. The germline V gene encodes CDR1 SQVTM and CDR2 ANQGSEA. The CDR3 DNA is TGCAGCGTTGGAAAGGGGAAAGAGACCCAGTACTTC. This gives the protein CSVGKGKETQYF.

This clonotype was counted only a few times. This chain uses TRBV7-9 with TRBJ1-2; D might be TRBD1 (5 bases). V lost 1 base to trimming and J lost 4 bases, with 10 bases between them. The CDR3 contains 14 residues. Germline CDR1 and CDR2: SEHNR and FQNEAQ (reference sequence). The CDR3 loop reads CASSLEGVGYGYTF. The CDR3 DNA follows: TGTGCCAGCAGCTTAGAAGGGGTCGGCTATGGCTACACCTTC.

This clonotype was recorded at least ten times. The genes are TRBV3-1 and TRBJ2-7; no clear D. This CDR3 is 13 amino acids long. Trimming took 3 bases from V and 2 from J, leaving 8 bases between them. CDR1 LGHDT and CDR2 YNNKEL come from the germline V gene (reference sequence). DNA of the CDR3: TGTGCCAGCAGCCAGGACGGAACCTACGAGCAGTACTTC. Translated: CASSQDGTYEQYF.

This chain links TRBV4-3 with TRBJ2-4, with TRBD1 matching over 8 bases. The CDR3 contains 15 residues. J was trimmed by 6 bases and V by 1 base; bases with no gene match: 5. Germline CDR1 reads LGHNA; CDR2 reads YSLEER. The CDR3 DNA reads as TGCGCCAGCAGCCAAGCGGACAGGGTCCGAAACATTCAGTACTTC. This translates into CASSQADRVRNIQYF.

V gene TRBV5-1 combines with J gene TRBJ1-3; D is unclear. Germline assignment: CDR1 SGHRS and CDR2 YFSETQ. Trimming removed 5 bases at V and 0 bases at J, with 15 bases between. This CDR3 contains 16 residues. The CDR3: CASRPDLDYSGNTIYF. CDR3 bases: TGCGCCAGCAGACCGGACTTAGACTACTCTGGAAACACCATATATTTT.

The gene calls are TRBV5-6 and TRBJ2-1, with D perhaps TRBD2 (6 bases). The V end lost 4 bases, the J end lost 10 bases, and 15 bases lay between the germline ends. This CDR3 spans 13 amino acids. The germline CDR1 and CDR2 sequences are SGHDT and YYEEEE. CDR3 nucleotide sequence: TGTGCCAGCAGCCCGTCCCTAGCGCCCGAGCAGTTCTTC. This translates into CASSPSLAPEQFF.

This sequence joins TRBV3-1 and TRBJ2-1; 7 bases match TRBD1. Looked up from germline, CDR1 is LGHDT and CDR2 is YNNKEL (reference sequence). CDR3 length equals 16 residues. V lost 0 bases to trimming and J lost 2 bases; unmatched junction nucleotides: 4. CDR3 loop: CASSQDSQGAYNEQFF. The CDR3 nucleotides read TGTGCCAGCAGCCAAGATTCCCAGGGGGCCTACAATGAGCAGTTCTTC.

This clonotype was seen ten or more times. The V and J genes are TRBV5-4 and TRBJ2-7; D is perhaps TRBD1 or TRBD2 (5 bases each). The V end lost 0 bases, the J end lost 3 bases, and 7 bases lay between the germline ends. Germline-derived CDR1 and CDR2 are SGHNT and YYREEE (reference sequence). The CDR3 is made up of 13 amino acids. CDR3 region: CASSLVGDYEQYF. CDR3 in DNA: TGTGCCAGCAGCTTGGTGGGGGACTACGAGCAGTACTTC.

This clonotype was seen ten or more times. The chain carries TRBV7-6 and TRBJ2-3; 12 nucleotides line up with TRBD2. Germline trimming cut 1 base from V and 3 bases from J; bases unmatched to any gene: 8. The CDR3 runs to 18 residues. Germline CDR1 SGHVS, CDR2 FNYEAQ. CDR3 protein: CASSLELAGGSWTDTQYF. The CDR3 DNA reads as TGTGCCAGCAGCTTAGAACTAGCGGGAGGAAGTTGGACAGATACGCAGTATTTT.

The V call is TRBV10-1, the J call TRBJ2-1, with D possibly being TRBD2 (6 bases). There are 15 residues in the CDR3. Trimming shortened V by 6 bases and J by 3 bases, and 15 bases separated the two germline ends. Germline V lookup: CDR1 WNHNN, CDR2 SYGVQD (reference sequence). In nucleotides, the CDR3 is TGCGCCAGCAGATCACGGGAGACCGACTACAATGAGCAGTTCTTC. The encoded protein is CASRSRETDYNEQFF.

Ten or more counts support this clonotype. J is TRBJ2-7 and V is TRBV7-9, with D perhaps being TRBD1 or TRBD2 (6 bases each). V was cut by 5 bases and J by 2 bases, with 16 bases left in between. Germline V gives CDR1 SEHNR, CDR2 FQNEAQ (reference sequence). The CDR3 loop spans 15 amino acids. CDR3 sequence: CASSAPGEATYEQYF. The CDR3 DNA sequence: TGTGCCAGCAGCGCCCCAGGGGAGGCGACCTACGAGCAGTACTTC.

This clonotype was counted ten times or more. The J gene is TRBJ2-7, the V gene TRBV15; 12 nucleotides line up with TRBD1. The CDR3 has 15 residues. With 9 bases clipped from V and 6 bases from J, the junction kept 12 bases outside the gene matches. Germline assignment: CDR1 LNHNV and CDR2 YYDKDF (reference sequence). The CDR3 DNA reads TGTGCCACTGAACGCGGGGGGACAGGGGGCAGCGAGCAGTACTTC. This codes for CATERGGTGGSEQYF. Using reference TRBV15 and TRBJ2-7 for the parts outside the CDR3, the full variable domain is DAMVIQNPRYQVTQFGKPVTLSCSQTLNHNVMYWYQQKSSQAPKLLFHYYDKDFNNEADTPDNFQSRRPNTSFCFLDIRSPGLGDTAMYLCATERGGTGGSEQYFGPGTRLTVT.

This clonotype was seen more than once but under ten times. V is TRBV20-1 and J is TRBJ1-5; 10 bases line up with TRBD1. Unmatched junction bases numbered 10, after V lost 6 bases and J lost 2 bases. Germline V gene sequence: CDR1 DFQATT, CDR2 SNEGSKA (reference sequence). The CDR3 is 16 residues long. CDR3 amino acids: CSAEGQGRDGNQPQHF. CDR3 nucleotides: TGCAGTGCAGAGGGACAGGGGAGGGATGGCAATCAGCCCCAGCATTTT.

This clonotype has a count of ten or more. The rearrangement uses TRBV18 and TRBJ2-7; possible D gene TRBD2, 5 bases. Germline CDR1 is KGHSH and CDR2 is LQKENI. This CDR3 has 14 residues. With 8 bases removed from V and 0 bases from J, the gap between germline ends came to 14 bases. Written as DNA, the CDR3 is TGTGCCAGCAGTCCCGGGGTGAGCTCCTACGAGCAGTACTTC. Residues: CASSPGVSSYEQYF.

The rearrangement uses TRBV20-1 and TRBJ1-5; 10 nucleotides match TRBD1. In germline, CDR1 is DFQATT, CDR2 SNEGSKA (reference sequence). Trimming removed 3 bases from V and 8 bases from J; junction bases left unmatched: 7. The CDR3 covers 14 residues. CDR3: CSARRGQGGEPQHF. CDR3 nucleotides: TGCAGTGCTAGGCGCGGACAGGGGGGGGAGCCCCAGCATTTT.

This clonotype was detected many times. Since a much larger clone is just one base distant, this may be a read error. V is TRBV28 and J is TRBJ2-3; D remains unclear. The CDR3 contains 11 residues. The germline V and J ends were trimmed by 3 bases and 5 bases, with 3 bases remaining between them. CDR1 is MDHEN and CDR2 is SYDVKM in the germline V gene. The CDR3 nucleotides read TGTGCCAGCAGTTTTATAGATACGCAGTATTTT. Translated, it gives CASSFIDTQYF.

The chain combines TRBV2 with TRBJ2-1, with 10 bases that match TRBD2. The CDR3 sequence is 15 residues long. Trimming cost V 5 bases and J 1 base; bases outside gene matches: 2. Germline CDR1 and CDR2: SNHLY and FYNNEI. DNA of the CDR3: TGTGCCAGCAGTACTAGCGGGGCTTCCTACAATGAGCAGTTCTTC. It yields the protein CASSTSGASYNEQFF.

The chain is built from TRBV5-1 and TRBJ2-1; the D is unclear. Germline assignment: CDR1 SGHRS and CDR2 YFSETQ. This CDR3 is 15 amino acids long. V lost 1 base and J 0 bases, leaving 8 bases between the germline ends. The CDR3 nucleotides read TGCGCCAGCAGCTTGTTCGAAAACTCCTACAATGAGCAGTTCTTC. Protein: CASSLFENSYNEQFF.

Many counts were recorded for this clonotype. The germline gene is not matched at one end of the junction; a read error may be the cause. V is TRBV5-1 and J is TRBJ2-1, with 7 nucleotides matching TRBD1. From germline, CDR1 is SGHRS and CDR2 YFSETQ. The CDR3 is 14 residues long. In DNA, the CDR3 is TGTGCCAGCAGCTTGGGGACAGCCTACAATGAGCAGTTCTTC. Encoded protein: CASSLGTAYNEQFF. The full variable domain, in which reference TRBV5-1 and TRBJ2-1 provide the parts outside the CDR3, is KAGVTQTPRYLIKTRGQQVTLSCSPISGHRSVSWYQQTPGQGLQFLFEYFSETQRNKGNFPGRFSGRQFSNSRSEMNVSTLELGDSALYLCASSLGTAYNEQFFGPGTRLTVL.

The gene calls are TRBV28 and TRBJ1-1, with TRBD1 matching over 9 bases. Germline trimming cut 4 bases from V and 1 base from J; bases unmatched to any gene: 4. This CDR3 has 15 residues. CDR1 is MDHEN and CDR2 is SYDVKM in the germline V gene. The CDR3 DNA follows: TGTGCCAGCAGTTCTAACAGGGGGCCGAACACTGAAGCTTTCTTT. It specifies CASSSNRGPNTEAFF.

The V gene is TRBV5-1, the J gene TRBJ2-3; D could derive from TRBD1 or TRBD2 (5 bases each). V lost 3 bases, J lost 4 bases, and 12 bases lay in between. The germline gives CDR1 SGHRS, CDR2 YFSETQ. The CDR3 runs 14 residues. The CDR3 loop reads CASSSRDGSDTQYF. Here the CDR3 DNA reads TGCGCCAGCAGCTCGAGGGACGGGTCAGATACGCAGTATTTT.

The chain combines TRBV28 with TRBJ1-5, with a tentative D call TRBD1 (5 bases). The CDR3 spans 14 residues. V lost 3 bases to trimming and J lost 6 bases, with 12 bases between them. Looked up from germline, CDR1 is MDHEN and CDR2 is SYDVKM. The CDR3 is CASSLGGKVQPQHF. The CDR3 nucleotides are TGTGCCAGCAGTTTGGGGGGTAAGGTTCAGCCCCAGCATTTT.

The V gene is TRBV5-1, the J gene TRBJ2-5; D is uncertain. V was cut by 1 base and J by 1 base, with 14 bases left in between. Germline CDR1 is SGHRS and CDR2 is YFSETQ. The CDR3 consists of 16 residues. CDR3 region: CASSLSASLPQETQYF. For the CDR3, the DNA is TGCGCCAGCAGCTTGTCGGCTAGTTTACCCCAAGAGACCCAGTACTTC. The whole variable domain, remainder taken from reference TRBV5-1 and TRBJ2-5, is KAGVTQTPRYLIKTRGQQVTLSCSPISGHRSVSWYQQTPGQGLQFLFEYFSETQRNKGNFPGRFSGRQFSNSRSEMNVSTLELGDSALYLCASSLSASLPQETQYFGPGTRLLVL.

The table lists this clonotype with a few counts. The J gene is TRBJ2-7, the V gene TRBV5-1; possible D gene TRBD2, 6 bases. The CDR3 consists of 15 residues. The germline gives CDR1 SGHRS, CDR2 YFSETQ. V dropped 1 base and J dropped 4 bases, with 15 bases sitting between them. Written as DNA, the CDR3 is TGCGCCAGCAGCTTGAGGGACTCAAAGCAGTACGAGCAGTACTTC. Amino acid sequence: CASSLRDSKQYEQYF.